A selection of T cell receptor beta chains follows, all from one sample in a study of post-analysis software for immune sequencing data. TCRdb used MiXCR to reprocess the PCR reads, holding one entry per CDR3 protein. The data hold about 680,000 distinct CDR3 sequences, with approximately 60% observed a single time. Sequencing input: blood. The receptors shown here come from a girl aged 2-15 years with multiple sclerosis. Both conserved end residues are part of each CDR3. A D gene is named only where the DNA matches it firmly. The size entry is marked missing in some rows and otherwise reads once, few, many or a size class.

D	V	J	size	DNA	CDR3
TRBD2	TRBV12-3/TRBV12-4	TRBJ2-1	few	TGTGCCAGCAGTCCCCTGACTAGCGTCGGCTACAATGAGCAGTTCTTC	CASSPLTSVGYNEQFF
NA	TRBV7-3	TRBJ2-1	NA	TGTGCCAGCAGCCCCGGGTTAGGGACAAATTACAATGAGCAGTTCTTC	CASSPGLGTNYNEQFF
NA	TRBV10-2	TRBJ2-7	few	TGCGCCAGCGGGAGGGGGGAACCAGCCTACGAGCAGTACTTC	CASGRGEPAYEQYF
TRBD2	TRBV20-1	TRBJ2-7	many	TGCAGTGCCCCCCGGGGGGACGAGCAGTACTTC	CSAPRGDEQYF
NA	TRBV11-2	TRBJ2-1	few	TGTGCCAGCAGCATGATAGGGGGTTACAATGAGCAGTTCTTC	CASSMIGGYNEQFF
TRBD1	TRBV6-1	TRBJ1-2	few	TGTGCCACCCCCCGGACAGGGAATACTAACTATGGCTACACCTTC	CATPRTGNTNYGYTF
NA	TRBV27	TRBJ2-2	NA	TGTGCCAGCAGTTTACTGTGGGCAGGGACCGGGGAGCTGTTTTTT	CASSLLWAGTGELFF
TRBD2	TRBV5-6	TRBJ2-1	NA	TGTGCCAGCAGCTTGGGGGTAGCGGGAGTCTATGAGCAGTTCTTC	CASSLGVAGVYEQFF
NA	TRBV7-8	TRBJ1-2	NA	TGTGCCAGCAGCTTAGTGGTAGCTACTAGTTGGAATGGCTACACCTTC	CASSLVVATSWNGYTF
NA	TRBV5-1	TRBJ1-1	NA	TGCGCCAGCAGCTTGGCCAATCGGGACGGCACTGAAGCTTTCTTT	CASSLANRDGTEAFF